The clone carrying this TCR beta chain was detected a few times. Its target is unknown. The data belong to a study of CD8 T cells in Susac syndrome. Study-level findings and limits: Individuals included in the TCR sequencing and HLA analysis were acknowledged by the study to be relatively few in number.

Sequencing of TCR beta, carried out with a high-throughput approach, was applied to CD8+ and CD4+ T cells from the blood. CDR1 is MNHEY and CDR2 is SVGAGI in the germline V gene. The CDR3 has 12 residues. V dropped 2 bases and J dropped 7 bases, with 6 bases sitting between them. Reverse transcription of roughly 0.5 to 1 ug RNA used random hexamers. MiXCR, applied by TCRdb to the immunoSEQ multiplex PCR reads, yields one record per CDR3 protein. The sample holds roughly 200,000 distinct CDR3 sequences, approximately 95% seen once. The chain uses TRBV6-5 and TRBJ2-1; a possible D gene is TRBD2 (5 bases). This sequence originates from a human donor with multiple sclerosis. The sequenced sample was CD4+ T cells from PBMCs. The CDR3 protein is CASSYGGNEQFF. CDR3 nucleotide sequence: TGTGCCAGCAGTTACGGCGGGAATGAGCAGTTCTTC.